Listed below are T cell receptor beta chains from one sample, sequenced in a study of T cell repertoires in cytomegalovirus infection. Each CDR3 protein gets one entry after TCRdb re-called the reads with MiXCR. This table has 50,000 to 65,000 distinct CDR3 sequences, about 18% appearing once. These receptors lack a known antigen. Sequencing was performed on CD8+ T cells from cultured PBMCs, taken from culture after CMV antigen stimulation. Receptors were obtained from a human donor in good health (CMV status not recorded). Some clones in this sample may be carry-over from other donors' samples. Each CDR3 is given with its conserved first and last residue. D genes are given only for firm matches. Clone size appears in some rows only: once, few, many, or a class for an expanded clone.

abundance: few; v_gene: TRBV20-1; j_gene: TRBJ1-1; d_gene: TRBD1; CDR3nt: TGCAGTGCCGTTCTACCCGGGACAGGGCTGACTGAAGCTTTCTTT; CDR3aa: CSAVLPGTGLTEAFF
abundance: few; v_gene: TRBV7-2; j_gene: TRBJ2-7; d_gene: TRBD1; CDR3nt: TGTGCCAGCAGCTTAGCCGTGGACAGGGACGAGCAGTACTTC; CDR3aa: CASSLAVDRDEQYF
abundance: few; v_gene: TRBV7-6; j_gene: TRBJ2-7; d_gene: TRBD2; CDR3nt: TGTGCCAGCAGCTTTGTTAGCGGGATCAACTCCTACGAGCAGTACTTC; CDR3aa: CASSFVSGINSYEQYF
abundance: NA; v_gene: TRBV7-8; j_gene: TRBJ1-1; d_gene: NA; CDR3nt: TGTGCCAGCAACAGCTTGAACACTGAAGCTTTCTTT; CDR3aa: CASNSLNTEAFF
abundance: NA; v_gene: TRBV6-6; j_gene: TRBJ2-7; d_gene: TRBD2; CDR3nt: TGTGCCAGCACCTTAAGGGTAGCGGGAGACGAGCAGTACTTC; CDR3aa: CASTLRVAGDEQYF
abundance: NA; v_gene: TRBV6-2/TRBV6-3; j_gene: TRBJ1-1; d_gene: NA; CDR3nt: TGTGCCAGCAGTTACTGGTTGAACACTGAAGCTTTCTTT; CDR3aa: CASSYWLNTEAFF
abundance: NA; v_gene: TRBV19; j_gene: TRBJ1-1; d_gene: NA; CDR3nt: TGTGCCAGTAGTGCCGGGACACCTACTGAAGCTTTCTTT; CDR3aa: CASSAGTPTEAFF
abundance: few; v_gene: TRBV7-2; j_gene: TRBJ1-1; d_gene: NA; CDR3nt: TGTGCCAGCAGCCCTTCCAGGGCCTCGAACACTGAAGCTTTCTTT; CDR3aa: CASSPSRASNTEAFF
abundance: NA; v_gene: TRBV7-9; j_gene: TRBJ2-1; d_gene: TRBD2; CDR3nt: TGTGCCAGCAGCTTAGGCTCGCGGGGGGGTATCTACAATGAGCAGTTCTTC; CDR3aa: CASSLGSRGGIYNEQFF
abundance: NA; v_gene: TRBV7-3; j_gene: TRBJ2-1; d_gene: NA; CDR3nt: TGTGCCAGCAGCTTAAGGCTCGACAATGAGCAGTTCTTC; CDR3aa: CASSLRLDNEQFF
abundance: many; v_gene: TRBV7-6; j_gene: TRBJ1-3; d_gene: TRBD1; CDR3nt: TGTGCCAGCAGCCCTCGGACAGGGGGTACCTACTCTGGAAACACCATATATTTT; CDR3aa: CASSPRTGGTYSGNTIYF
abundance: NA; v_gene: TRBV7-2; j_gene: TRBJ2-3; d_gene: TRBD1; CDR3nt: TGTGCCAGCAGCTCCCGGGACAGGGTTGGAGATACGCAGTATTTT; CDR3aa: CASSSRDRVGDTQYF
abundance: few; v_gene: TRBV20-1; j_gene: TRBJ2-7; d_gene: NA; CDR3nt: TGCAGTCTCGACATCTCTCCCTACGAGCAGTACTTC; CDR3aa: CSLDISPYEQYF
abundance: few; v_gene: TRBV5-4; j_gene: TRBJ2-1; d_gene: NA; CDR3nt: TGTGCCAGCAGCTTGGGGACAAGGAGCTCCTACAATGAGCAGTTCTTC; CDR3aa: CASSLGTRSSYNEQFF
abundance: few; v_gene: TRBV29-1; j_gene: TRBJ2-7; d_gene: TRBD1; CDR3nt: TGCAGCGTTAACAGGGGCAAAGAGCAGTACTTC; CDR3aa: CSVNRGKEQYF
abundance: few; v_gene: TRBV4-3; j_gene: TRBJ1-2; d_gene: TRBD1; CDR3nt: TGCGCCAGCAGCCTCACTACCGGGACAGGGGGCCTAATAGGCTACACCTTC; CDR3aa: CASSLTTGTGGLIGYTF
abundance: many; v_gene: TRBV12-3/TRBV12-4; j_gene: TRBJ2-2; d_gene: TRBD1; CDR3nt: TGTGCCAGCAGTGAGGACAGGGCGGTTGGGGAGCTGTTTTTT; CDR3aa: CASSEDRAVGELFF
abundance: many; v_gene: TRBV7-6; j_gene: TRBJ2-3; d_gene: NA; CDR3nt: TGTGCCAGCAGCTTAACCTTTCGGGATACGCAGTATTTT; CDR3aa: CASSLTFRDTQYF
abundance: many; v_gene: TRBV4-1; j_gene: TRBJ1-1; d_gene: TRBD1; CDR3nt: TGCGCCAGCAGCCAATGGTTTCAGGGGGACACTGAAGCTTTCTTT; CDR3aa: CASSQWFQGDTEAFF
abundance: NA; v_gene: TRBV7-3; j_gene: TRBJ1-2; d_gene: TRBD1; CDR3nt: TGTGCCAGCAGCTTAATTAGACAGGGCCATGGCTACACCTTC; CDR3aa: CASSLIRQGHGYTF
abundance: NA; v_gene: TRBV10-3; j_gene: TRBJ1-2; d_gene: NA; CDR3nt: TGTGCCATCAGCACGGACGGTGGGGCCAACTATGGCTACACCTTC; CDR3aa: CAISTDGGANYGYTF
abundance: NA; v_gene: TRBV4-3; j_gene: TRBJ2-3; d_gene: TRBD2; CDR3nt: TGCGCCAGCAGCCAAGAACTAGCGGGAGGGCCAGATACGCAGTATTTT; CDR3aa: CASSQELAGGPDTQYF
abundance: NA; v_gene: TRBV14; j_gene: TRBJ2-1; d_gene: TRBD2; CDR3nt: TGTGCCAGCAGCCAAGTAACTAGCGGGAGCTACAATGAGCAGTTCTTC; CDR3aa: CASSQVTSGSYNEQFF
abundance: few; v_gene: TRBV7-9; j_gene: TRBJ1-2; d_gene: TRBD1; CDR3nt: TGTGCCAGCAGCCTGAGCGGGACAGGGAACTATGGCTACACCTTC; CDR3aa: CASSLSGTGNYGYTF
abundance: many; v_gene: TRBV11-2; j_gene: TRBJ2-1; d_gene: NA; CDR3nt: TGTGCCAGCAGCTTAGATCGGACCAGGGCTCATGAGCAGTTCTTC; CDR3aa: CASSLDRTRAHEQFF